The 9 T cell receptor beta chains reported below all come from one sample, sequenced in a study of blood T cell repertoires in COVID-19. Measured with immunoSEQ multiplex PCR; TCRdb has only the in-frame clones, and not every one. This sample yields 210,000 or so clones, of which less than 90% are seen a single time; approximately 3.3% belongs to the top ten. Sequenced sample: PBMCs or T cells enriched from blood (not recorded which). The source is a woman aged 45-60 years in a cohort exposed to, infected with or recovered from COVID-19 (not recorded which).

J is TRBJ1-1 and V is TRBV7-2; D perhaps matches TRBD1 (6 bases). The CDR3 length is 15 residues. Per the germline V gene, CDR1 is SGHTA and CDR2 is FQGNSA. The ends were cut back, 1 base at V and 1 base at J, with 10 bases in the middle. DNA of the CDR3: TGTGCCAGCAGCTTAGTCCGGACAGCGAACACTGAAGCTTTCTTT. Protein: CASSLVRTANTEAFF.

The rearrangement uses TRBV6-5 and TRBJ1-1; TRBD1 matches at 7 bases. This CDR3 contains 13 residues. Looked up from germline, CDR1 is MNHEY and CDR2 is SVGAGI. The junction had 6 bases not matched to a gene; V was cut back by 6 bases and J by 5 bases. The CDR3 DNA reads TGTGCCAGCAGGGTACAGGGGTTAACTGAAGCTTTCTTT. Protein product: CASRVQGLTEAFF.

The V call is TRBV7-2, the J call TRBJ2-1, with 8 bases fitting TRBD1. CDR1 and CDR2 (germline): SGHTA, FQGNSA. With V trimmed by 4 bases and J by 10 bases, 12 bases remained unmatched. The CDR3 has 15 amino acids. The CDR3 reads CASSSDRGSPREQFF. The CDR3 region has the DNA TGTGCCAGCAGCTCCGACAGGGGTTCTCCGAGGGAGCAGTTCTTC.

This clone was seen a few times. V is TRBV4-2 and J is TRBJ1-4; 11 bases align to TRBD1. In germline, CDR1 is LGHNA, CDR2 YNFKEQ. There are 15 residues in the CDR3. The V and J ends lost 3 bases and 7 bases, in that order; junction bases with no gene match: 4. The CDR3 reads CASSHPGQGGEKLFF. The DNA of the CDR3 is TGTGCCAGCAGCCACCCGGGACAGGGGGGTGAAAAACTGTTTTTT.

This chain links TRBV9 with TRBJ2-3; D gene ambiguous. CDR3 length: 15 amino acids. The V end was cut by 0 bases, the J end by 2 bases, with 10 bases between. In germline, CDR1 is SGDLS, CDR2 YYNGEE. This CDR3 reads CASSVDGGFTDTQYF. The CDR3, as DNA: TGTGCCAGCAGCGTAGATGGCGGTTTCACAGATACGCAGTATTTT.

V usage is TRBV29-1 and J usage is TRBJ1-2; 11 nucleotides agree with TRBD1. The CDR3 contains 20 residues. Germline loops: CDR1 SQVTM, CDR2 ANQGSEA. V trimming: 3 bases; J trimming: 3 bases; junction bases outside the gene matches: 21. CDR3 nucleotides: TGCAGCGTTGATGGGCTACGGACAGGGGGCGCGGGGCTACGGCACTATGGCTACACCTTC. It specifies CSVDGLRTGGAGLRHYGYTF.

This clone was counted a few times. J is TRBJ1-5 and V is TRBV2; D gene ambiguous. The CDR3 extends over 13 amino acids. Trimming pared 6 bases from V and 4 bases from J, leaving 10 bases between. Germline assignment: CDR1 SNHLY and CDR2 FYNNEI. The CDR3 coding sequence is TGTGCCAGCAGAAAAGAGAGGAATCAGCCCCAGCATTTT. The encoded protein is CASRKERNQPQHF. The whole variable domain, remainder taken from reference TRBV2 and TRBJ1-5, is EPEVTQTPSHQVTQMGQEVILRCVPISNHLYFYWYRQILGQKVEFLVSFYNNEISEKSEIFDDQFSVERPDGSNFTLKIRSTKLEDSAMYFCASRKERNQPQHFGDGTRLSIL.

The chain combines TRBV5-4 with TRBJ1-2, with D uncertain. Germline CDR1 reads SGHNT; CDR2 reads YYREEE (reference sequence). The CDR3 spans 14 residues. V was clipped by 7 bases and J by 2 bases, with 15 bases between them. For the CDR3, the DNA is TGTGCCAGCCGTGGTGGGGAGGGCAACTATGGCTACACCTTC. It yields the protein CASRGGEGNYGYTF.

V usage is TRBV7-9 and J usage is TRBJ2-1, with 10 bases that match TRBD2. The V segment lost 5 bases and the J segment 2 bases; nucleotides outside the gene matches: 6. The CDR3 loop spans 16 amino acids. Per germline, CDR1 SEHNR and CDR2 FQNEAQ (reference sequence). The CDR3 DNA reads as TGTGCCAGCAGCCCCCCGGGACTAGCGACCTACAATGAGCAGTTCTTC. Amino acid sequence: CASSPPGLATYNEQFF.